The rows below give T cell receptor beta chains drawn from one sample of a study of blood T cell repertoires in COVID-19. The data were produced by immunoSEQ multiplex PCR, yet TCRdb's version contains in-frame clones alone and is incomplete. The data contain approximately 150,000 clones, roughly 84% of them singletons. The sample was peripheral blood. Receptors were obtained from a human donor in a cohort sampled during active COVID-19. CDR3s include the opening cysteine and the closing phenylalanine or tryptophan. A D gene is named only where the DNA matches it firmly. Size is stated for part of the rows, as once, few or many counts, or as a class when the clone is expanded.

abundance,j_gene,v_gene,d_gene,CDR3nt,CDR3aa
.,TRBJ1-3,TRBV30,TRBD1,TGTGCCTGGAGTCCCGGGACAGGGACCTCTGGAAACACCATATATTTT,CAWSPGTGTSGNTIYF
.,TRBJ1-1,TRBV4-1,.,TGCGCCAGCAGCCGTTCCTACCAACGCAACACTGAAGCTTTCTTT,CASSRSYQRNTEAFF
once,TRBJ2-7,TRBV6-1,.,TGTGCCAGCAGTGACCAGGGCGGGGGCCGTACCTACGAGCAGTACTTC,CASSDQGGGRTYEQYF
.,TRBJ2-2,TRBV7-6,TRBD2,TGTGCCAGCAGCCCCAACCCGGGACTAGCGGCCCTCGGGGAGCTGTTTTTT,CASSPNPGLAALGELFF
.,TRBJ2-2,TRBV7-2,TRBD1,TGTGCCAGCAGGGGAACAGGGGGCCGGGCGACCACCGGGGAGCTGTTTTTT,CASRGTGGRATTGELFF
many,TRBJ1-6,TRBV19,TRBD1,TGTGCCAGTAGTACTCCCCCCGGGACAGCGGGCCTTTATAATTCACCCCTCCACTTT,CASSTPPGTAGLYNSPLHF
.,TRBJ1-1,TRBV2,TRBD1,TGTGCCAGCAGAGCCGGGACAGAGAACACTGAAGCTTTCTTT,CASRAGTENTEAFF
.,TRBJ1-1,TRBV7-9,.,TGTGCCAGCAGCTTATCAAAGGACAGTCAACCTGAAGCTTTCTTT,CASSLSKDSQPEAFF
.,TRBJ1-6,TRBV7-8,.,TGTGCCAGCAGCCTAAATAATTCACCCCTCCACTTT,CASSLNNSPLHF
.,TRBJ2-2,TRBV5-5,.,TGTGCCAGCAGCCCCGCCCCAGGGAACACCGGGGAGCTGTTTTTT,CASSPAPGNTGELFF
once,TRBJ1-5,TRBV2,.,TGTGCCAGCAGCCCGGGAGCATACAATCAGCCCCAGCATTTT,CASSPGAYNQPQHF
few,TRBJ1-4,TRBV6-5,TRBD1,TGTGCCAGCAGACCCGGACAGGGAACGGGGTATCGACTGTTTTTT,CASRPGQGTGYRLFF